This T cell receptor beta chain was recorded in a study of T cell changes during pregnancy in multiple sclerosis. The CDR3 totals 14 residues. Germline loops: CDR1 SSHAT, CDR2 FNYEAQ (reference sequence). Trimming took 1 base from V and 6 from J, leaving 9 bases between them. The repertoire was sequenced with immunoSEQ multiplex PCR; TCRdb's copy has only in-frame clones and lacks some. The sample carries some 94,000 clones, 92% recorded once. This receptor was identified in a female donor with multiple sclerosis, enrolled in a pregnancy study. The chain employs TRBV7-7 and TRBJ2-2; no definite D call. The sequencing here drew on peripheral blood, taken in the first trimester of pregnancy. CDR3 nucleotides: TGTGCCAGCAGCTTAGGTATCAGCGCCGGGGAGCTGTTTTTT. Amino acids: CASSLGISAGELFF.